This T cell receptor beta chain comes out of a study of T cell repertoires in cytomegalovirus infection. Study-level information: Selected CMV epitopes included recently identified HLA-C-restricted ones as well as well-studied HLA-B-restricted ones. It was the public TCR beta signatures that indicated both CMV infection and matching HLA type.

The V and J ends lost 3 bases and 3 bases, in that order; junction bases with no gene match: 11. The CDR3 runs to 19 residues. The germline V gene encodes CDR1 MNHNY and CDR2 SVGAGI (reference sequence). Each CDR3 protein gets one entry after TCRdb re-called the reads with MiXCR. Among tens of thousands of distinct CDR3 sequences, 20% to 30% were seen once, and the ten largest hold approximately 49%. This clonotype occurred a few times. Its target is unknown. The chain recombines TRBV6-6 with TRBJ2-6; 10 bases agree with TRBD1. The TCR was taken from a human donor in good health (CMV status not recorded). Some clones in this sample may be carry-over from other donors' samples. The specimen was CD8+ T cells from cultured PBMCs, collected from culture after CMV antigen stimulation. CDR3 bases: TGTGCCAGCAGTTATGCCTCCGAGACAGGGGGCTTTGGGGCCAACGTCCTGACTTTC. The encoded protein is CASSYASETGGFGANVLTF.